One sample yielded the 26 T cell receptor beta chains listed below, sequenced in a study of T cells after yellow fever vaccination. TCRdb re-derived calls from the 5' RACE reads in MiXCR, one entry per CDR3 protein. This table holds under 250,000 distinct CDR3 sequences, under 3.5% found once. The sequencing used CD4+ T cells sorted from PBMCs, collected 10 days after the yellow fever booster vaccination. These receptors were taken from a man between 18 and 35 years old who received the YFV17D yellow fever vaccine.

This clonotype was found a few times. J is TRBJ2-1 and V is TRBV2; 8 nucleotides match TRBD1. The ends lost 4 bases at V and 6 bases at J; junction bases unmatched: 8. CDR3 length equals 15 residues. CDR1 is SNHLY and CDR2 is FYNNEI in the germline V gene. In DNA, the CDR3 is TGTGCCAGCAGTGGAGACAGGGGAGACCCCAATGAGCAGTTCTTC. Translating gives CASSGDRGDPNEQFF.

The CDR3: CASSLVGTDYGYTF. As DNA, the CDR3 is TGTGCCAGCAGCTTAGTGGGGACGGATTATGGCTACACCTTC. This chain connects TRBV7-2 to TRBJ1-2; a possible D gene is TRBD1 (5 bases). The germline V gene has CDR1 SGHTA and CDR2 FQGNSA. The length of the CDR3 is 14 residues. V was clipped by 1 base and J by 5 bases, with 11 bases between them.

The chain carries TRBV6-5 and TRBJ2-7; 7 bases match TRBD2. Germline V gives CDR1 MNHEY, CDR2 SVGAGI. The CDR3 runs to 16 residues. Trimming took 0 bases from V and 1 from J; bases not matched to a gene: 6. DNA for the CDR3: TGTGCCAGCAGTTACTCGAGTGCAGCGGGGTCCTACGAGCAGTACTTC. Encoded protein: CASSYSSAAGSYEQYF.

This clonotype turned up a few times. The rearrangement uses TRBV11-3 and TRBJ1-2; D unresolved. The V gene's germline CDR1 is SGHNT and CDR2 YENEEA. This CDR3 has 13 residues. V was cut by 5 bases and J by 6 bases, with 13 bases left in between. As DNA, the CDR3 is TGTGCCAGCAGCGGAGGGCGGGAAGATGGCTACACCTTC. The encoded protein is CASSGGREDGYTF.

The chain links TRBV5-4 to TRBJ2-5, with D possibly TRBD2 on 6 matching bases. Per germline, CDR1 SGHNT and CDR2 YYREEE (reference sequence). V dropped 4 bases and J dropped 5 bases, with 15 bases sitting between them. The CDR3 runs 14 residues. This chain's CDR3 is CASSLRTGTETQYF. CDR3 DNA sequence: TGTGCCAGCAGCCTGCGGACTGGGACTGAGACCCAGTACTTC.

Many counts were recorded for this clonotype. The DNA for the CDR3 is TGCGCCAGCAGCTTGGTTGGGCTTGTCACTGAAGCTTTCTTT. Its protein is CASSLVGLVTEAFF. The J gene is TRBJ1-1, the V gene TRBV5-1; unclear D gene. This CDR3 has 14 amino acids. Trimming removed 0 bases at V and 4 bases at J, with 10 bases between. Germline V gives CDR1 SGHRS, CDR2 YFSETQ.

In its sample, this clonotype was seen many times. The chain couples TRBV3-2 to TRBJ2-7; the table's D call, TRBD1, was not checked against the DNA. TRBV3-2 is a pseudogene segment. This CDR3 has 15 residues. The DNA for the CDR3 is TGTGCCAGCAGCTGGACAGGGCTTTTTTCCTACGAGCAGTACGTC. Amino acid sequence: CASSWTGLFSYEQYV.

The gene calls are TRBV6-5 and TRBJ1-1, with TRBD1 as a possible D gene (6 bases). V was pared by 5 bases and J by 2 bases, with 12 bases between. The CDR3 is 14 residues long. Looked up from germline, CDR1 is MNHEY and CDR2 is SVGAGI. The CDR3: CASSVTGINTEAFF. CDR3 coding DNA: TGTGCCAGCAGTGTTACAGGGATTAACACTGAAGCTTTCTTT.

This clonotype was seen a handful of times. The chain recombines TRBV3-1 with TRBJ2-7, with 9 bases fitting TRBD1. V lost 4 bases to trimming and J lost 9 bases; unmatched junction nucleotides: 7. The CDR3 has 13 residues. Germline lookup yields CDR1 LGHDT and CDR2 YNNKEL (reference sequence). CDR3 sequence (DNA): TGTGCCAGCAGCCTCCCCGGGACAGGGCGGCAGTACTTC. The encoded protein is CASSLPGTGRQYF.

This clonotype was counted between two and nine times. The chain has TRBV2 and TRBJ1-1; maybe TRBD1 (5 bases). The CDR3 spans 12 residues. Trimming removed 6 bases at V and 4 bases at J, with 9 bases between. Germline V gives CDR1 SNHLY, CDR2 FYNNEI. The CDR3 spells CASRPGLTEAFF. The CDR3 nucleotides are TGTGCCAGCAGACCGGGGCTCACTGAAGCTTTCTTT.

In this sample, this clonotype turned up a few times. V usage is TRBV19 and J usage is TRBJ2-7, with D perhaps matching TRBD2 (6 bases). CDR3 size: 15 residues. The V gene's germline CDR1 is LNHDA and CDR2 SQIVND (reference sequence). Trimming removed 3 bases at V and 2 bases at J, with 14 bases between. Here the CDR3 DNA reads TGTGCCAGTAGTATTAGCGGCGCGGGGACCTACGAGCAGTACTTC. Residues: CASSISGAGTYEQYF.

This clonotype has only a few counts. The genes are TRBV18 and TRBJ1-1; the D is unclear. V lost 3 bases, J lost 1 base, and 9 bases lay in between. CDR1 is KGHSH, CDR2 LQKENI, per germline. CDR3 length: 14 amino acids. In DNA, the CDR3 is TGTGCCAGCTCACCTAGAGGGAGGAACACTGAAGCTTTCTTT. Amino acid sequence: CASSPRGRNTEAFF.

This clonotype was counted between two and nine times. The chain couples TRBV24-1 to TRBJ1-5; 7 bases map to TRBD1. V was pared by 0 bases and J by 2 bases, with 15 bases of the junction left unmatched. The CDR3 runs to 20 residues. Per germline, CDR1 KGHDR and CDR2 SFDVKD. CDR3 loop: CATSDLHPPGRGDGNQPQHF. CDR3 in DNA: TGTGCCACCAGTGATTTGCATCCCCCGGGCAGGGGGGACGGCAATCAGCCCCAGCATTTT.

This clonotype has at least ten counts. The rearrangement joins TRBV7-9 to TRBJ1-2; 8 bases line up with TRBD1. The CDR3 is 14 residues long. CDR1 is SEHNR and CDR2 is FQNEAQ in the germline V gene (reference sequence). V shed 0 bases, J shed 4 bases, and the junction held 1 base outside the gene matches. CDR3 sequence (DNA): TGTGCCAGCAGCTTAGCTACAGGGGGCTATGGCTACACCTTC. Protein product: CASSLATGGYGYTF. The full variable domain, with the rest looked up from reference TRBV7-9 and TRBJ1-2, is DTGVSQNPRHKITKRGQNVTFRCDPISEHNRLYWYRQTLGQGPEFLTYFQNEAQLEKSRLLSDRFSAERPKGSFSTLEIQRTEQGDSAMYLCASSLATGGYGYTFGSGTRLTVV.

V is TRBV21-1 and J is TRBJ1-5; the table's D call TRBD1 went unverified against the DNA. TRBV21-1 is a pseudogene segment. This CDR3 spans 18 amino acids. CDR3 in DNA: TGTGCCAGCAGCAAACCCCGCCACAGGGATCAGAGGAATCAGCCCCAGCATTTT. This translates into CASSKPRHRDQRNQPQHF.

The genes are TRBV12-3 or TRBV12-4 and TRBJ2-3, with D unclear. V lost 6 bases to trimming and J lost 2 bases, with 6 bases between them. This CDR3 is built from 12 residues. The CDR3 loop is CASSRITDTQYF. The DNA for the CDR3 is TGTGCCAGCAGCCGGATCACAGATACGCAGTATTTT.

This clonotype was recorded at least ten times. V and J are TRBV7-2 and TRBJ2-7, with D tentatively TRBD2 (6 bases). The CDR3 consists of 13 residues. Germline V gene data show CDR1 as SGHTA and CDR2 as FQGNSA. V was trimmed by 6 bases and J by 3 bases, leaving 12 bases between them. The DNA of the CDR3 is TGTGCCAGCAGTAGAATGCGGGACTACGAGCAGTACGTC. Encoded protein: CASSRMRDYEQYV.

This clonotype was seen ten or more times. The rearrangement uses TRBV9 and TRBJ2-3; D remains ambiguous. This CDR3 is 16 amino acids long. The germline CDR1 and CDR2 sequences are SGDLS and YYNGEE. The V and J ends lost 0 bases and 6 bases respectively, with 17 bases between them. CDR3 protein: CASSVGSRALADTQYF. The CDR3 DNA is TGTGCCAGCAGCGTAGGATCGAGAGCCCTCGCGGATACGCAGTATTTT.

This clonotype was detected a few times. This chain connects TRBV5-5 to TRBJ1-5; 9 bases are shared with TRBD1. The CDR3 is 19 residues long. Trimming cost V 2 bases and J 2 bases; bases outside gene matches: 14. Germline CDR1 is SGHKS and CDR2 is YYEKEE (reference sequence). The CDR3 region is CASSFLGTGRTIGNQPQHF. CDR3 DNA: TGTGCCAGCAGCTTCTTGGGGACAGGGCGAACAATAGGCAATCAGCCCCAGCATTTT.

This clonotype appeared many times. CDR3 loop: CSVPGRDNEKLFF. The CDR3 DNA is TGCAGCGTTCCGGGACGGGATAATGAAAAACTGTTTTTT. The V and J genes are TRBV29-1 and TRBJ1-4, with D tentatively TRBD1 (5 bases). From germline, CDR1 is SQVTM and CDR2 ANQGSEA. This CDR3 is built from 13 residues. V was trimmed by 5 bases and J by 4 bases, leaving 11 bases between them.

This clonotype was picked up a small number of times. This CDR3 reads CSARDSLAGGTYEQYV. CDR3 DNA sequence: TGCAGTGCTAGAGATTCGCTAGCGGGGGGTACCTACGAGCAGTACGTC. The chain couples TRBV20-1 to TRBJ2-7; 11 positions agree with TRBD2. Per the germline V gene, CDR1 is DFQATT and CDR2 is SNEGSKA (reference sequence). V lost 0 bases, J lost 2 bases, and 6 bases stayed unmatched. The CDR3 sequence is 16 residues long.

The table lists this clonotype with many counts. The J gene is TRBJ2-1, the V gene TRBV7-2; 7 bases line up with TRBD1. The CDR3 is 15 amino acids. Germline values: CDR1 SGHTA, CDR2 FQGNSA. V lost 2 bases to trimming and J lost 7 bases; unmatched junction nucleotides: 8. CDR3 bases: TGTGCCAGCAGCTTAAATGCCCCAGGGGGAAATGAGCAGTTCTTC. Translation: CASSLNAPGGNEQFF.

This clonotype was picked up many times. V is TRBV6-1 and J is TRBJ2-1; 9 positions agree with TRBD1. J lost 7 bases, V lost 5 bases, and 6 bases had no gene match. The V gene's germline CDR1 is MNHNS and CDR2 SASEGT. The CDR3 runs 14 residues. The CDR3 here is CASSTHRGLNEQFF. CDR3 sequence (DNA): TGTGCCAGCAGTACCCACAGGGGGCTTAATGAGCAGTTCTTC.

This clonotype was recorded many times. DNA for the CDR3: TGTGCCAGCAGTTATCAGCCTAATTCACCCCTCCACTTT. Translated: CASSYQPNSPLHF. The chain is built from TRBV6-5 and TRBJ1-6, with unresolved D. The CDR3 runs 13 residues. Germline-derived CDR1 and CDR2 are MNHEY and SVGAGI. Between the trimmed V and J ends, which lost 3 bases and 6 bases, there was a span of 6 bases.

This chain connects TRBV4-1 to TRBJ2-3; D not certain. Trimming stripped 0 bases from V and 0 bases from J, with 13 bases between. CDR3 length: 17 residues. Germline values: CDR1 MGHRA, CDR2 YSYEKL. The CDR3 DNA sequence: TGCGCCAGCAGCCAAGAGGGGATACGACTTAGCACAGATACGCAGTATTTT. Protein product: CASSQEGIRLSTDTQYF.

The chain links TRBV20-1 to TRBJ1-3; D is unresolved. This CDR3 spans 14 amino acids. The V gene's germline CDR1 is DFQATT and CDR2 SNEGSKA (reference sequence). Trimming took off 4 bases at V and 0 bases at J, with 10 bases between the two ends. The CDR3 region has the DNA TGCAGTGCTAAGGGCGGACCCTCTGGAAACACCATATATTTT. Residues: CSAKGGPSGNTIYF.